Below, 13 T cell receptor beta chains from the same sample are listed, as sequenced in a study of identical twins. TCRdb ran MiXCR on the 5' RACE reads and lists one entry per CDR3 protein. The sample yields hundreds of thousands of distinct CDR3 sequences, roughly 18% seen once. These data also formed part of another study, on T cells expressing NK-cell markers.

What was sequenced was PBMCs. The receptor set was obtained from a woman under 30 in good health.

This clonotype was counted only a few times. The chain carries TRBV20-1 and TRBJ2-7; D remains ambiguous. V was trimmed by 0 bases and J by 1 base, leaving 10 bases between them. The CDR3 consists of 14 residues. CDR1 DFQATT and CDR2 SNEGSKA come from the germline V gene (reference sequence). This CDR3 reads CSARDDGRSYEQYF. CDR3 in DNA: TGCAGTGCTAGAGATGACGGACGGTCCTACGAGCAGTACTTC.

This clonotype was seen more than once but under ten times. The chain uses TRBV6-2 or TRBV6-3 and TRBJ1-6; unclear D gene. The CDR3 loop spans 14 amino acids. Trimming cost V 1 base and J 10 bases, with 11 bases left between them. Germline V CDR1 and CDR2: MNHEY, SVGEGT. In DNA form, the CDR3 reads TGTGCCAGCAGTTACTTGACAAGATTATCACCCCTCCACTTT. This sequence encodes CASSYLTRLSPLHF.

V is TRBV25-1 and J is TRBJ2-3; D possibly corresponds to TRBD1 (6 bases). Germline CDR1 reads MGHDK; CDR2 reads SYGVNS. Deletions cut 1 base from V and 3 bases from J, with 11 bases between. The CDR3 is 15 residues long. The CDR3 DNA is TGTGCCAGCAGTGAATTCAGGGGTGGGACAGATACGCAGTATTTT. As protein: CASSEFRGGTDTQYF.

The rearrangement links TRBV7-9 to TRBJ2-3; D is perhaps TRBD1 (6 bases). The V end was cut by 2 bases, the J end by 2 bases, with 14 bases between. This CDR3 has 16 amino acids. Per germline, CDR1 SEHNR and CDR2 FQNEAQ (reference sequence). The CDR3 protein is CASSLRRNRDTDTQYF. The CDR3 DNA reads as TGTGCCAGCAGCTTAAGGCGGAACAGGGACACAGATACGCAGTATTTT.

This clonotype was observed a few times. The chain has TRBV12-3 or TRBV12-4 and TRBJ2-1; the match to TRBD2 covers 11 bases. This CDR3 contains 14 residues. V gave up 3 bases and J gave up 8 bases; unmatched junction bases: 3. The CDR3 coding sequence is TGTGCCAGCAGTTTTACTAGCGGGGGATATGAGCAGTTCTTC. This translates into CASSFTSGGYEQFF.

The chain joins TRBV20-1 to TRBJ2-3; 10 positions match TRBD2. CDR3 size: 15 residues. The J segment lost 6 bases and the V segment lost 5 bases, leaving 11 bases of the junction unmatched. Looked up from germline, CDR1 is DFQATT and CDR2 is SNEGSKA (reference sequence). Here the CDR3 reads CSAPPSAGGLDTQYF. CDR3 DNA sequence: TGCAGTGCTCCCCCCTCAGCGGGGGGGCTTGATACGCAGTATTTT.

J is TRBJ1-1 and V is TRBV6-5; a possible D gene is TRBD1 (5 bases). Germline V gene sequence: CDR1 MNHEY, CDR2 SVGAGI. The ends were cut back, 0 bases at V and 8 bases at J, with 16 bases in the middle. This CDR3 is built from 15 residues. The CDR3 coding sequence is TGTGCCAGCAGTTACTCTCCGGGGCAGAACGGGGAAGCTTTCTTT. Protein product: CASSYSPGQNGEAFF.

This clonotype occurred a few times. The chain couples TRBV7-2 to TRBJ1-6; D call uncertain. CDR1 and CDR2 (germline): SGHTA, FQGNSA. This CDR3 region has 13 residues. V shed 5 bases and J shed 9 bases, with 11 bases lying between them. Here the CDR3 DNA reads TGTGCCAGCAGCCCCTTTGAGGGTTCACCCCTCCACTTT. This translates into CASSPFEGSPLHF. Full variable domain (missing parts from reference TRBV7-2 and TRBJ1-6): GAGVSQSPSNKVTEKGKDVELRCDPISGHTALYWYRQSLGQGLEFLIYFQGNSAPDKSGLPSDRFSAERTGGSVSTLTIQRTQQEDSAVYLCASSPFEGSPLHFGNGTRLTVT.

The rearrangement uses TRBV6-1 and TRBJ2-7; weak D call: TRBD1 (6 bases). Looked up from germline, CDR1 is MNHNS and CDR2 is SASEGT. Deletions cut 7 bases from V and 2 bases from J, with 15 bases between. The CDR3 loop spans 14 amino acids. The CDR3 region has the DNA TGTGCCAGCACCTCGTACTCAGGGGCCTACGAGCAGTACTTC. Residues: CASTSYSGAYEQYF.

This clonotype appeared a few times. V usage is TRBV15 and J usage is TRBJ1-1; no reliable D call. Germline loops: CDR1 LNHNV, CDR2 YYDKDF (reference sequence). The CDR3 is made up of 14 amino acids. The ends were cut back, 5 bases at V and 6 bases at J, with 16 bases in the middle. The CDR3 DNA reads TGTGCCACCAGCCCACACCGGGCTTCTTCTGAAGCTTTCTTT. This sequence encodes CATSPHRASSEAFF.

This clonotype was seen only a few times. The chain employs TRBV20-1 and TRBJ1-4; D is uncertain. Trimming stripped 4 bases from V and 8 bases from J, with 14 bases between. CDR3 size: 13 residues. Germline-derived CDR1 and CDR2 are DFQATT and SNEGSKA (reference sequence). As DNA, the CDR3 is TGCAGTGCTAATAAAGGTCTGGGGGAAAAACTGTTTTTT. Amino acids: CSANKGLGEKLFF.

This clonotype was picked up a small number of times. The rearrangement joins TRBV7-2 to TRBJ2-7, with 7 bases that match TRBD2. Germline V gives CDR1 SGHTA, CDR2 FQGNSA. The CDR3 totals 15 residues. V was pared by 4 bases and J by 4 bases, with 10 bases of the junction left unmatched. CDR3 residues: CASSSSGTIGYEQYF. The CDR3 region has the DNA TGTGCCAGCAGCTCGTCCGGGACTATTGGGTACGAGCAGTACTTC.

This rearrangement joins TRBV5-1 to TRBJ2-7; TRBD2 aligns across 10 bases. This CDR3 comprises 18 residues. V dropped 3 bases and J dropped 3; count of bases not matched to a gene: 15. Germline assignment: CDR1 SGHRS and CDR2 YFSETQ. Written as DNA, the CDR3 is TGCGCCAGCAGCTCCGGGACTAGCGCGTGGCGCCTATACTACGAGCAGTACTTC. It yields the protein CASSSGTSAWRLYYEQYF. Based on the CDR3 plus reference TRBV5-1 and TRBJ2-7, the full variable domain is KAGVTQTPRYLIKTRGQQVTLSCSPISGHRSVSWYQQTPGQGLQFLFEYFSETQRNKGNFPGRFSGRQFSNSRSEMNVSTLELGDSALYLCASSSGTSAWRLYYEQYFGPGTRLTVT.